This record covers a single TCR beta chain. Its antigen remains unknown. V was trimmed by 5 bases and J by 2 bases, leaving 9 bases between them. This CDR3 region has 13 residues. The V gene's germline CDR1 is MNHEY and CDR2 SVGAGI. The source of the sample is a study of cytomegalovirus exposure and HLA in healthy donors. Overall study findings and caveats: With high specificity and sensitivity, the classifier reportedly diagnosed cytomegalovirus status. Within an earlier analysis, most TCR beta V segments proved productive either about 90% or about 30% of the time. HLA restriction was apparent for most CMV-associated TCR beta chains in a later analysis. TCR beta chains associated with HLA were, in a later analysis, more clonally expanded than equally common others.

Primers: 60 Vbeta forward and 13 Jbeta reverse. Generated by immunoSEQ multiplex PCR, the TCRdb table keeps only in-frame clones and is missing some. In the table there are over 150,000 clones, more than 60% of which are singletons. This clonotype originated in a man aged 35 to 55 in good health and CMV-seronegative. The genes are TRBV6-5 and TRBJ2-5; maybe TRBD2 (5 bases). Sequenced material: PBMCs. The CDR3 spells CASSEGKQETQYF. CDR3 coding DNA: TGTGCCAGCAGTGAGGGCAAACAAGAGACCCAGTACTTC.